This T cell receptor (beta chain) is from a study of blood T cell repertoires in COVID-19. Study details: Sites in the United States, Italy and Spain provided acute and convalescent COVID-19 samples. PBMCs, B-cell-depleted T cells, or T cells provided the cDNA or gDNA that made up the material.

Per the original data handling: Scientists estimated how many nucleated cells there were by amplifying reference gene primers. Produced via immunoSEQ multiplex PCR; TCRdb's table is partial and in-frame only. The V and J calls and clone size were taken over from that table, and D and trimming were inferred from the DNA. The table lists 100,000 to 120,000 clones, 85% of them singletons. V lost 6 bases and J 7 bases, leaving 10 bases between the germline ends. CDR1 is SGHNT and CDR2 is YENEEA in the germline V gene. This CDR3 is built from 13 residues. Sequenced input: peripheral blood. This clonotype was sampled from a human donor in a cohort sampled during active COVID-19. V and J are TRBV11-3 and TRBJ1-6; D remains unclear. CDR3 residues: CASSFNGNSPLHF. The CDR3 nucleotides read TGTGCCAGCAGTTTCAACGGGAATTCACCCCTCCACTTT.